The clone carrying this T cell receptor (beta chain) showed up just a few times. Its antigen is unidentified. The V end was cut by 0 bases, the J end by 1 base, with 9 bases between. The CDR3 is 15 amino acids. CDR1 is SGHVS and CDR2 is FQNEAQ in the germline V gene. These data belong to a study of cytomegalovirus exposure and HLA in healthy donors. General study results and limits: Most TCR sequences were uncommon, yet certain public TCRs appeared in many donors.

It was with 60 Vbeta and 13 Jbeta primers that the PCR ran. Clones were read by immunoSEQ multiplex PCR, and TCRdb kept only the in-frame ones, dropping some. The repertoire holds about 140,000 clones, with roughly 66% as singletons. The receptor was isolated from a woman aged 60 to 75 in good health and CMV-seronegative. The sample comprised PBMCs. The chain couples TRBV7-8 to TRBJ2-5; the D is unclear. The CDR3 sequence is CASSLALRSQETQYF. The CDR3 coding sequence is TGTGCCAGCAGCTTAGCATTGAGGAGCCAAGAGACCCAGTACTTC. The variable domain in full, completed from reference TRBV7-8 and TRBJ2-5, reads GAGVSQSPRYKVAKRGQDVALRCDPISGHVSLFWYQQALGQGPEFLTYFQNEAQLDKSGLPSDRFFAERPEGSVSTLKIQRTQQEDSAVYLCASSLALRSQETQYFGPGTRLLVL.